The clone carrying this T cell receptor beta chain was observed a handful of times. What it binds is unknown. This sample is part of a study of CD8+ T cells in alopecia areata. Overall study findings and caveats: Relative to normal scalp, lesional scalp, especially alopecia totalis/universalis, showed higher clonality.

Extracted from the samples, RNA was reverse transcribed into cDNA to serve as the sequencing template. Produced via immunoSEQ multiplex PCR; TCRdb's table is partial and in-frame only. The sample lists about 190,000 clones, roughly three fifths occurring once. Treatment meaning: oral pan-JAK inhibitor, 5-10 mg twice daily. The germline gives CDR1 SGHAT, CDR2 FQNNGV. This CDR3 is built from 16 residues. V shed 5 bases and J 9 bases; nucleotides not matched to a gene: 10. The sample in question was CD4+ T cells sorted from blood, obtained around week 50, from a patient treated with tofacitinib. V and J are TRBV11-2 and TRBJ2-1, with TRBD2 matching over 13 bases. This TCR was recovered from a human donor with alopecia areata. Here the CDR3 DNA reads TGTGCCAGCAGCAAACTAGCGGGGGGGGCGTTGGGTGAGCAGTTCTTC. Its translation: CASSKLAGGALGEQFF. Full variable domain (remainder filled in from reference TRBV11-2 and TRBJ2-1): EAGVAQSPRYKIIEKRQSVAFWCNPISGHATLYWYQQILGQGPKLLIQFQNNGVVDDSQLPKDRFSAERLKGVDSTLKIQPAKLEDSAVYLCASSKLAGGALGEQFFGPGTRLTVL.